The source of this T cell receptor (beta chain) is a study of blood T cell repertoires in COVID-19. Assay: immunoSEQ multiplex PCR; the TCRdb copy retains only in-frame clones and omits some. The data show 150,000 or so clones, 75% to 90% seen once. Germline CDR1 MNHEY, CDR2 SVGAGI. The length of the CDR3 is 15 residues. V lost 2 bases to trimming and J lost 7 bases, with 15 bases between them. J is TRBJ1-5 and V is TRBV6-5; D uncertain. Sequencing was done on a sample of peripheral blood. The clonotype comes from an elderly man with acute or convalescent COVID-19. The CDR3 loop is CASSYSSGRGQPQHF. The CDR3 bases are TGTGCCAGCAGTTACAGCAGTGGCCGAGGACAGCCCCAGCATTTT.